Below, 8 T cell receptor beta chains from the same sample are listed, as sequenced in a study of blood T cell repertoires in COVID-19. Measured with immunoSEQ multiplex PCR; TCRdb has only the in-frame clones, and not every one. Seen here are roughly 310,000 clones, roughly nine tenths observed once, and the top ten hold under 3%. The sequenced sample was peripheral blood. The source is a woman aged 30 to 39 with COVID-19, enrolled during active disease.

The chain joins TRBV10-3 to TRBJ2-2; 7 bases align to TRBD1. CDR1 is ENHRY, CDR2 SYGVKD, per germline. The CDR3 spans 15 residues. After removal of 4 bases from V and 3 bases from J, the junction contained 5 bases not matched to a gene. The CDR3 sequence is CAISVEGGYTGELFF. The CDR3 DNA is TGTGCCATCAGTGTTGAAGGGGGCTACACCGGGGAGCTGTTTTTT.

The rearrangement uses TRBV28 and TRBJ2-7; weak D call: TRBD1 (5 bases). The CDR3 is 11 residues long. CDR1 and CDR2 from the germline V gene are MDHEN and SYDVKM. Trimming shortened V by 10 bases and J by 3 bases, and 10 bases separated the two germline ends. The CDR3 loop is CATSRDYEQYF. Written as DNA, the CDR3 is TGTGCCACTTCCAGGGACTACGAGCAGTACTTC.

This chain joins TRBV9 and TRBJ2-7; perhaps TRBD1 as D (5 bases). Trimming stripped 0 bases from V and 2 bases from J, with 9 bases between. Germline V CDR1 and CDR2: SGDLS, YYNGEE. The CDR3 extends over 14 amino acids. CDR3 nucleotides: TGTGCCAGCAGCGTAGATCCAGGGACCTACGAGCAGTACTTC. Translation gives CASSVDPGTYEQYF.

V usage is TRBV29-1 and J usage is TRBJ2-3, with D perhaps TRBD2 (5 bases). Looked up from germline, CDR1 is SQVTM and CDR2 is ANQGSEA. V was pared by 8 bases and J by 2 bases, with 11 bases between. This CDR3 has 12 residues. DNA of the CDR3: TGCAGCCTGAGGGAGACCACAGATACGCAGTATTTT. It is translated as CSLRETTDTQYF.

CDR3 region: CASSSRGEQFF. CDR3 nucleotide sequence: TGTGCCAGCAGTTCTAGGGGTGAGCAGTTCTTC. V gene TRBV28 combines with J gene TRBJ2-1; D is perhaps TRBD1 (5 bases). Trimming shortened V by 4 bases and J by 9 bases, and 7 bases separated the two germline ends. Looked up from germline, CDR1 is MDHEN and CDR2 is SYDVKM. The CDR3 consists of 11 residues.

V usage is TRBV4-2 and J usage is TRBJ1-6; D is perhaps TRBD1 (5 bases). CDR3 length equals 16 residues. From germline, CDR1 is LGHNA and CDR2 YNFKEQ. Trimming left V 0 bases short and J 7 bases short, with 13 bases between. CDR3 DNA: TGTGCCAGCAGCCAAGATGTCGCAGGGAGGAATTCACCCCTCCACTTT. It translates to CASSQDVAGRNSPLHF.

Only a few counts were recorded for this clone. The chain joins TRBV5-1 to TRBJ2-1; 7 bases line up with TRBD1. CDR1 is SGHRS and CDR2 is YFSETQ in the germline V gene. The CDR3 runs 14 residues. V lost 4 bases to trimming and J lost 0 bases; unmatched junction nucleotides: 1. As DNA, the CDR3 is TGCGCCAGCAGCCGGGACAGCTCCTACAATGAGCAGTTCTTC. Translating it yields CASSRDSSYNEQFF.

The chain links TRBV5-1 to TRBJ2-2, with D unclear. The V end was cut by 2 bases, the J end by 5 bases, with 10 bases between. The CDR3 contains 14 residues. Germline V lookup: CDR1 SGHRS, CDR2 YFSETQ. CDR3 sequence: CASSLNDRTGELFF. DNA for the CDR3: TGCGCCAGCAGCTTAAACGATCGGACCGGGGAGCTGTTTTTT.